The clone carrying this T cell receptor beta chain has just a few counts. Its antigen is unknown. Both 60 Vbeta primers and 13 Jbeta primers went into the PCR. Per the original data handling: The count from a later analysis was about 80 million unique TCR beta chains, some 10 million of them shared. Using immunoSEQ multiplex PCR, the repertoire was profiled, and TCRdb retains in-frame clones only, with some absent. For V, J and clone size, that table is used; D and trimming come from the DNA. This sample has under 300,000 clones; around nine tenths occur once, and the top ten carry roughly 1.5%. The data were taken from a study of cytomegalovirus exposure and HLA in healthy donors. Study-wide results and caveats: In a later analysis, the majority of CMV-associated beta chains seemingly showed HLA restriction. Sequencing had likely introduced a cluster of highly shared sequence variants as an artifact.

With V trimmed by 5 bases and J by 10 bases, 11 bases remained unmatched. CDR3 length equals 14 residues. CDR1 and CDR2 (germline): SGHVS, FQNEAQ. The receptor comes from a girl aged 2-9 years in good health and CMV-seronegative. Material: PBMCs. The V gene is TRBV7-8, the J gene TRBJ2-1; 7 nucleotides agree with TRBD2. CDR3 sequence reads: CASSPGLVLEEQFF. The CDR3 region has the DNA TGTGCCAGCAGCCCAGGACTAGTACTAGAGGAGCAGTTCTTC. Together with reference TRBV7-8 and TRBJ2-1, the CDR3 gives the full variable domain: GAGVSQSPRYKVAKRGQDVALRCDPISGHVSLFWYQQALGQGPEFLTYFQNEAQLDKSGLPSDRFFAERPEGSVSTLKIQRTQQEDSAVYLCASSPGLVLEEQFFGPGTRLTVL.